This T cell receptor (beta chain) was captured by sequencing in a study of shared clonotypes between healthy human individuals. Sequencing used immunoSEQ multiplex PCR; TCRdb keeps in-frame clones, though not all of them. The table lists 100,000 to 130,000 clones, about 70% of them singletons. This clone was seen a single time. Sequencing used memory CD8+ T cells sorted from blood. Subset reported: CD45RO+ cells pooled with CCR7-negative TemRA cells. This receptor was identified in a woman in her 30s in good health.

The CDR3 DNA is TGTGCCAGCAGTTTATCAGGGAGGAGACTAGCGGGGAGCACAGATACGCAGTATTTT. Its translation: CASSLSGRRLAGSTDTQYF. The rearrangement links TRBV27 to TRBJ2-3; 11 bases agree with TRBD2. The CDR3 length is 19 residues. CDR1 and CDR2 from the germline V gene are MNHEY and SMNVEV (reference sequence). J lost 0 bases, V lost 0 bases, and 8 bases had no gene match.